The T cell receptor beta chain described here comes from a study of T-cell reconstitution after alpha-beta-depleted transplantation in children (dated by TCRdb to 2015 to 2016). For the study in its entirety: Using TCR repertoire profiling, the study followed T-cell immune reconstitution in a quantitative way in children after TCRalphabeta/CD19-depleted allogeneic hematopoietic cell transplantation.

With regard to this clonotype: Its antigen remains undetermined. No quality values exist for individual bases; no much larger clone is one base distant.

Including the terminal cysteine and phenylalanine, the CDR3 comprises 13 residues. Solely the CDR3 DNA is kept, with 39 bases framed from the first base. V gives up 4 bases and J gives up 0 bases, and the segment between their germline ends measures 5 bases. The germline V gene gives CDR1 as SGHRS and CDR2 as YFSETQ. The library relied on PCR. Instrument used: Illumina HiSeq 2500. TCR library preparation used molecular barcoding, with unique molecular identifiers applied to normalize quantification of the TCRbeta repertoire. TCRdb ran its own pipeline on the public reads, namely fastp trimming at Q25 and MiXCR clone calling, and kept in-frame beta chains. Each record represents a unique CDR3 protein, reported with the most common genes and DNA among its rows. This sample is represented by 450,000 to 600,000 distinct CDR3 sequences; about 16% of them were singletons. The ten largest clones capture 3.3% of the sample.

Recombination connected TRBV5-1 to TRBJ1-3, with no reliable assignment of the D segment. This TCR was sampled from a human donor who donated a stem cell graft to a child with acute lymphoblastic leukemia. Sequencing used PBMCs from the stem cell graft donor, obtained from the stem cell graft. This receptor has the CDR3 CASSAYSGNTIYF. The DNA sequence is TGCGCCAGCAGCGCTTACTCTGGAAACACCATATATTTT.